This T cell receptor beta chain was captured in a study of regulatory T cells in long-lasting Graves disease. This clonotype came up a few times. Noted time point: persistent/refractory GD, antithyroid drugs over 5 years with positive TRAb. RNA extracted from PBMCs served as the sequencing template. Germline CDR1 is SGHAT and CDR2 is FQNNGV. The CDR3 loop spans 13 amino acids. Trimming left V 3 bases short and J 2 bases short, with 8 bases between. Arm-PCR of CDR3 regions and iRepertoire HTBI primers were used to build TCR beta libraries. Via MiXCR, TCRdb re-called the multiplex PCR reads, giving one row per CDR3 protein. The sample records 650,000 to 850,000 distinct CDR3 sequences, 30% being singletons.

The receptor comes from a female donor with Graves disease. Sequencing was performed on peripheral blood mononuclear cells (PBMCs), taken when the disease was refractory, from a patient treated with antithyroid drugs. This sequence joins TRBV11-2 and TRBJ2-7; no firm D call. DNA for the CDR3: TGTGCCAGCAGCTTTTACAGCCCCTACGAGCAGTACTTC. Translating it yields CASSFYSPYEQYF. Using reference TRBV11-2 and TRBJ2-7 for the parts outside the CDR3, the full variable domain is EAGVAQSPRYKIIEKRQSVAFWCNPISGHATLYWYQQILGQGPKLLIQFQNNGVVDDSQLPKDRFSAERLKGVDSTLKIQPAKLEDSAVYLCASSFYSPYEQYFGPGTRLTVT.